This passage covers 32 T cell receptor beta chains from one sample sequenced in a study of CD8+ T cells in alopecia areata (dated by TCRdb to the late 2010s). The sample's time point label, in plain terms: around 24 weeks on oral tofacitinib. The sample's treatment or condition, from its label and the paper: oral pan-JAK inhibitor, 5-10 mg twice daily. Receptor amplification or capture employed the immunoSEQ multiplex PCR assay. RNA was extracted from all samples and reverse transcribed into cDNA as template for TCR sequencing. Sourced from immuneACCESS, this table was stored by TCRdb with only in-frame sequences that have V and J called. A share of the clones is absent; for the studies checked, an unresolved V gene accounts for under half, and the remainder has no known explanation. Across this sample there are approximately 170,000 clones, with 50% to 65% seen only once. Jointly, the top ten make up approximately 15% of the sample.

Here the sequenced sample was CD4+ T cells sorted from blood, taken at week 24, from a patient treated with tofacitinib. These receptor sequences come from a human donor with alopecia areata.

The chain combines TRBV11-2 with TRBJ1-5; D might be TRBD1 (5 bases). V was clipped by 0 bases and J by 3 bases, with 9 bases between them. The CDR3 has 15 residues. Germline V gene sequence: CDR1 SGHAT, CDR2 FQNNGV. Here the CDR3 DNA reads TGTGCCAGCAGCTTAGATCCAGGGTTCAATCAGCCCCAGCATTTT. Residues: CASSLDPGFNQPQHF.

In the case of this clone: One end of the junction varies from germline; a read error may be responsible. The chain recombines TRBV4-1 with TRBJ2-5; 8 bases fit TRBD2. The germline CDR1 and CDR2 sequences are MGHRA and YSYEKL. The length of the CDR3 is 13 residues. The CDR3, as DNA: TGTGCCAGCAGCCAGTCTAGCGGGGAGACCCAGTACTTC. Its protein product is CASSQSSGETQYF.

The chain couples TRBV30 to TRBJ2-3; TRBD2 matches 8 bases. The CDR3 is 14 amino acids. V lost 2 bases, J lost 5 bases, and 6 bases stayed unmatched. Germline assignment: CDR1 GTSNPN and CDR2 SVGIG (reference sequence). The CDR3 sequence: CAWSHSGGGDTQYF. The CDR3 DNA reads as TGTGCCTGGAGTCACAGCGGGGGAGGAGATACGCAGTATTTT. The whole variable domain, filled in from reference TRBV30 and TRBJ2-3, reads SQTIHQWPATLVQPVGSPLSLECTVEGTSNPNLYWYRQAAGRGLQLLFYSVGIGQISSEVPQNLSASRPQDRQFILSSKKLLLSDSGFYLCAWSHSGGGDTQYFGPGTRLTVL.

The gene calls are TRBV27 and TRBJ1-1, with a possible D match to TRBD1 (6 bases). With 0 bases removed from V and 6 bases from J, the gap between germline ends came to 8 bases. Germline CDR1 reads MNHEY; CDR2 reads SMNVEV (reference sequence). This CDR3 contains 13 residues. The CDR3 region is CASSLSRGPEAFF. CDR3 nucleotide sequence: TGTGCCAGCAGTTTATCCAGGGGACCTGAAGCTTTCTTT.

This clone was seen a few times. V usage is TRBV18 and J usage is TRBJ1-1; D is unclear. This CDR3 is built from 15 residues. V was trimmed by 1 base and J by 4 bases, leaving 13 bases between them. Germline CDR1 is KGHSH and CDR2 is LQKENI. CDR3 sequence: CASSPRFQSSTEAFF. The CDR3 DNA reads TGTGCCAGCTCACCACGGTTCCAGTCGAGCACTGAAGCTTTCTTT.

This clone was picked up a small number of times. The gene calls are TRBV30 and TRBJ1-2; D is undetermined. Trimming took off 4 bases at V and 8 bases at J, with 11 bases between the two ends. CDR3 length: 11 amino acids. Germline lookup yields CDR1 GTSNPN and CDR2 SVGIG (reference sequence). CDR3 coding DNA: TGTGCCTGGACAGATCTAGGAGGCTACACCTTC. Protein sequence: CAWTDLGGYTF.

This chain's CDR3 is CASSLFGPGQDRIQYF. The CDR3 DNA reads as TGTGCCAGTAGCCTTTTTGGTCCGGGACAGGATCGCATTCAGTACTTC. The V call is TRBV19, the J call TRBJ2-4; 8 positions match TRBD1. Germline loops: CDR1 LNHDA, CDR2 SQIVND (reference sequence). Unmatched junction bases numbered 16, after V lost 6 bases and J lost 9 bases. The CDR3 is 16 residues long.

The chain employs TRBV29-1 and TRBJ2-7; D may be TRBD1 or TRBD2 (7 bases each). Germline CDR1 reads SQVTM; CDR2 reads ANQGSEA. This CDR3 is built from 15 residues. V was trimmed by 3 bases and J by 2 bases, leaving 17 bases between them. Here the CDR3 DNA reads TGCAGCGTTGAGGGAGGGGGCGACGGAGCCTACGAGCAGTACTTC. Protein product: CSVEGGGDGAYEQYF.

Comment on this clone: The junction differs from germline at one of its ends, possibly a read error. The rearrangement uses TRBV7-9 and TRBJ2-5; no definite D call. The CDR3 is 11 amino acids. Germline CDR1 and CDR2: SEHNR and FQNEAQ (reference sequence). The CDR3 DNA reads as TGTGCCAGCAGCTTAGAAGTTGGAGCCCACTTC. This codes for CASSLEVGAHF.

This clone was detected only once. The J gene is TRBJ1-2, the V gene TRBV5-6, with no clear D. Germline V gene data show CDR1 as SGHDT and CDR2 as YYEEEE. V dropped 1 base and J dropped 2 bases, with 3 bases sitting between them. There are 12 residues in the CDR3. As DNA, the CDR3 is TGTGCCAGCAGCTTGTTCAACTATGGCTACACCTTC. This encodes CASSLFNYGYTF.

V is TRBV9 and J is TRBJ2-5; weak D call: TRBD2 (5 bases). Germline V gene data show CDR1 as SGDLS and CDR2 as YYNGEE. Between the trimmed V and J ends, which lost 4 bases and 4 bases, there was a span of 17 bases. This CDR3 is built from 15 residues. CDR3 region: CASSPRTGRSETQYF. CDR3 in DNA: TGTGCCAGCAGCCCTCGGACGGGAAGGTCAGAGACCCAGTACTTC.

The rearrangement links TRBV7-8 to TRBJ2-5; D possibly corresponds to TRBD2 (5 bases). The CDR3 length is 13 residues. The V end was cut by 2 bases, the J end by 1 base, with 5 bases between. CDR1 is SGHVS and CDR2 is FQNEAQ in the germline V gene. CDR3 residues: CASSLSGQETQYF. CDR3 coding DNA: TGTGCCAGCAGCTTAAGCGGCCAAGAGACCCAGTACTTC.

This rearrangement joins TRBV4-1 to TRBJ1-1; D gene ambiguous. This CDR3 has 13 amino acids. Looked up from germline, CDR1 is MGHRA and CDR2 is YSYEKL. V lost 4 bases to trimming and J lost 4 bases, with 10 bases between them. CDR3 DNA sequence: TGCGCCAGCAGCCCCCCTCTTACCACTGAAGCTTTCTTT. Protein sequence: CASSPPLTTEAFF.

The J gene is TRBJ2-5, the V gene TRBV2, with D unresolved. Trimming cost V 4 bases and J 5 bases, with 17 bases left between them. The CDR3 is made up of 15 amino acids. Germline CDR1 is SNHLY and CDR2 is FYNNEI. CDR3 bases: TGTGCCAGCAGTGGTCGAGCCGGCCATGTGGAGACCCAGTACTTC. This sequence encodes CASSGRAGHVETQYF.

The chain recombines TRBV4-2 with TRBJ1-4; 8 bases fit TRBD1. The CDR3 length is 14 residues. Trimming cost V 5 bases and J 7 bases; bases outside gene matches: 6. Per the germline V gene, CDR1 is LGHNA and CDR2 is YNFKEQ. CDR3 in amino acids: CASSRQGSFEKLFF. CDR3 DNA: TGTGCCAGCAGCAGACAGGGGAGTTTTGAAAAACTGTTTTTT.

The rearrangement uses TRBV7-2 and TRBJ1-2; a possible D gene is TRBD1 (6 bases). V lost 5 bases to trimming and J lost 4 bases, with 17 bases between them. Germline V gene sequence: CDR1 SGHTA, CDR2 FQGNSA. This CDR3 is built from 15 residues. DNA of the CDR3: TGTGCCAGCAGCCAATCTTGGGGGGGCACCTATGGCTACACCTTC. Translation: CASSQSWGGTYGYTF.

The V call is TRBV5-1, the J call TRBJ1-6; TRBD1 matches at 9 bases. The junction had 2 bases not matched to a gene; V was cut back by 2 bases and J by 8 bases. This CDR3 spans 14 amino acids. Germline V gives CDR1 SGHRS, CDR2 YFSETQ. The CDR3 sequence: CASSFRDRDSPLHF. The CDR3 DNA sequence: TGCGCCAGCAGCTTCCGGGACAGGGATTCACCCCTCCACTTT.

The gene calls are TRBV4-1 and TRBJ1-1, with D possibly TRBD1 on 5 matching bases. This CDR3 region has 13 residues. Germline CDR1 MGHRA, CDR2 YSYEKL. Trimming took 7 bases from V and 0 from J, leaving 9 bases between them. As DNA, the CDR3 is TGCGCCAGCATGGCAGGGATGAACACTGAAGCTTTCTTT. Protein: CASMAGMNTEAFF.

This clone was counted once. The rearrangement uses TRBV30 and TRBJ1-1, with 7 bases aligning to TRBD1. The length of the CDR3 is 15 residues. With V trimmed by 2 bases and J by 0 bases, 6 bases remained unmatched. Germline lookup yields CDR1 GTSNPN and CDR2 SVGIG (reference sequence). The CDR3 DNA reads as TGTGCCTGGAGTACACAGACAGGGCTGAACACTGAAGCTTTCTTT. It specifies CAWSTQTGLNTEAFF.

CDR3 bases: TGTGCCAGCAGTTTCGACATTAACTATGGCTACACCTTC. Translation: CASSFDINYGYTF. The rearrangement links TRBV6-5 to TRBJ1-2; D not certain. From germline, CDR1 is MNHEY and CDR2 SVGAGI. With 4 bases removed from V and 1 base from J, the gap between germline ends came to 7 bases. This CDR3 comprises 13 residues.

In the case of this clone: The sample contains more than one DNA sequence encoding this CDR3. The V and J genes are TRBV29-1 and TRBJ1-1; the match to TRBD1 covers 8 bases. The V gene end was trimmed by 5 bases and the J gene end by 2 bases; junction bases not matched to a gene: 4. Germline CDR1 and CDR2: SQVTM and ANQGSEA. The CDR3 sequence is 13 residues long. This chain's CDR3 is CSVSDRANTEAFF. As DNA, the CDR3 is TGCAGCGTTTCGGACAGGGCTAACACTGAAGCTTTCTTT. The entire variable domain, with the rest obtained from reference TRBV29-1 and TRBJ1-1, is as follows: SAVISQKPSRDICQRGTSLTIQCQVDSQVTMMFWYRQQPGQSLTLIATANQGSEATYESGFVIDKFPISRPNLTFSTLTVSNMSPEDSSIYLCSVSDRANTEAFFGQGTRLTVV.

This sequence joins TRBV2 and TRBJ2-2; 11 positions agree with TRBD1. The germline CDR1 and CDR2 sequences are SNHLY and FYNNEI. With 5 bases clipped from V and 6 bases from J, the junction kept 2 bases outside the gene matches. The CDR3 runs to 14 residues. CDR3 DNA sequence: TGTGCCAGCAGTCGGGACAGGGGGGCCGGGGAGCTGTTTTTT. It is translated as CASSRDRGAGELFF.

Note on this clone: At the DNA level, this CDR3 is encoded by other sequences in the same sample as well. As DNA, the CDR3 is TGTGCCAGCAGCTTGGACCGACGAGAGACCCAGTACTTC. This sequence encodes CASSLDRRETQYF. The chain employs TRBV5-6 and TRBJ2-5; D not certain. This CDR3 region has 13 residues. The V gene's germline CDR1 is SGHDT and CDR2 YYEEEE. Deletions cut 0 bases from V and 4 bases from J, with 7 bases between.

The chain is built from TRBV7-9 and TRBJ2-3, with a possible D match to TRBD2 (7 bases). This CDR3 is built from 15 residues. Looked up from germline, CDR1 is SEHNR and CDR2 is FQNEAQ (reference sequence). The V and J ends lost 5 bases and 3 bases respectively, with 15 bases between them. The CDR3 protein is CASSPEGGPTDTQYF. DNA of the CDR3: TGTGCCAGCAGCCCAGAGGGGGGGCCGACAGATACGCAGTATTTT. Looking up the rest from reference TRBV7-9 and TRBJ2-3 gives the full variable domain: DTGVSQNPRHKITKRGQNVTFRCDPISEHNRLYWYRQTLGQGPEFLTYFQNEAQLEKSRLLSDRFSAERPKGSFSTLEIQRTEQGDSAMYLCASSPEGGPTDTQYFGPGTRLTVL.

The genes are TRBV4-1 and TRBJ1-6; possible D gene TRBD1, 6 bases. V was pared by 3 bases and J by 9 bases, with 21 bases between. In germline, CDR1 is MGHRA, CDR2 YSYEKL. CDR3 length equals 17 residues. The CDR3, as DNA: TGCGCCAGCAGCCACAGGGAAGGAAGCGCAGGGGCTTCACCCCTCCACTTT. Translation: CASSHREGSAGASPLHF.

This chain's CDR3 is CASSQSCRGLMRDTGELFF. The CDR3 DNA sequence: TGCGCCAGCAGTCAATCGTGCAGGGGGCTGATGCGTGACACCGGGGAGCTGTTTTTT. The V gene is TRBV23-1, the J gene TRBJ2-2; 8 nucleotides line up with TRBD1. TRBV23-1 is an open reading frame whose function is uncertain. The J segment lost 3 bases and the V segment lost 0 bases, leaving 12 bases of the junction unmatched. CDR3 length equals 19 residues.

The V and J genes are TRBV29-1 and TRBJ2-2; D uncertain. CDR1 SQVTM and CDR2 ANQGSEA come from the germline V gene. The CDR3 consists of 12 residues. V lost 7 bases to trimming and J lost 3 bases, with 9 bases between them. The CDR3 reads CSAERDTGELFF. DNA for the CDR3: TGCAGCGCCGAAAGGGACACCGGGGAGCTGTTTTTT.

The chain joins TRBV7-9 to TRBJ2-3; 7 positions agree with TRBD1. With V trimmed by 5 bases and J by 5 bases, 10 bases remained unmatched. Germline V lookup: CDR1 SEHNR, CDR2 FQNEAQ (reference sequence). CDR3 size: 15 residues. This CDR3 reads CASSPSEGAGDTQYF. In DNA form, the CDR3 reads TGTGCCAGCAGCCCTTCAGAGGGGGCGGGAGATACGCAGTATTTT.

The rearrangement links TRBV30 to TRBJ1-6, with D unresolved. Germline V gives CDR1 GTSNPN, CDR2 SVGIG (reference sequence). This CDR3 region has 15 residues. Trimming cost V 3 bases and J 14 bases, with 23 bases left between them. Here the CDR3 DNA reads TGTGCCTGGAGCCCCTCGCAGGACTGGGGTTTAGCCCTCCACTTT. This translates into CAWSPSQDWGLALHF.

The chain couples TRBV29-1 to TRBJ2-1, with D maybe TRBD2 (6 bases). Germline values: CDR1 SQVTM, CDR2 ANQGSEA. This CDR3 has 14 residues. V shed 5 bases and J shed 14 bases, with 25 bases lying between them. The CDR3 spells CSVSRRLAENGEFF. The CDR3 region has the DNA TGCAGCGTTTCCAGACGGTTAGCGGAGAATGGGGAGTTCTTC.

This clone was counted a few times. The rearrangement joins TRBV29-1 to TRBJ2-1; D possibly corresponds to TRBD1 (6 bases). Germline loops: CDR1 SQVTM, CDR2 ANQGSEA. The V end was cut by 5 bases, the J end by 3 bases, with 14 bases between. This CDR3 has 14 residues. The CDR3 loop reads CSVLQGGIYNEQFF. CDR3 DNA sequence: TGCAGCGTTCTACAGGGTGGAATCTACAATGAGCAGTTCTTC.

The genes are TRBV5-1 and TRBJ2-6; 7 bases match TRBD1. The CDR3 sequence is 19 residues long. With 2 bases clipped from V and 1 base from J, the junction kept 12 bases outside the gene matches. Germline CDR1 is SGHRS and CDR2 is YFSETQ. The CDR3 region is CASSFTTGWGSSGANVLTF. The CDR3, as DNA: TGCGCCAGCAGCTTCACGACAGGGTGGGGGTCTTCTGGGGCCAACGTCCTGACTTTC.